These 6 T cell receptor beta chains originate from one sample sequenced in a study of T cells after yellow fever vaccination. TCRdb redid the calling of the 5' RACE reads with MiXCR, one entry per CDR3 protein. Seen here are under 550,000 distinct CDR3 sequences, about a fifth observed once, and the top ten hold about a sixth. The input for sequencing was PBMCs, taken roughly 20 days after the first yellow fever vaccination. The source of these receptors is a young man who received the YFV17D yellow fever vaccine.

This clonotype was detected a few times. The V and J genes are TRBV11-2 and TRBJ2-2; D possibly matches TRBD1 or TRBD2 (6 bases each). The germline gives CDR1 SGHAT, CDR2 FQNNGV. The CDR3 has 15 residues. Trimming cost V 6 bases and J 1 base, with 12 bases left between them. CDR3 DNA: TGTGCCAGCAGACTTGAGGGGGGGAACACCGGGGAGCTGTTTTTT. Its translation is CASRLEGGNTGELFF.

The chain recombines TRBV20-1 with TRBJ2-2; D is perhaps TRBD2 (6 bases). The germline CDR1 and CDR2 sequences are DFQATT and SNEGSKA (reference sequence). The CDR3 runs to 13 residues. V lost 3 bases and J lost 4, with 9 bases in between. The CDR3 loop is CSASWGVTGELFF. The CDR3 region has the DNA TGCAGTGCTAGTTGGGGGGTCACCGGGGAGCTGTTTTTT.

This clonotype was counted only a few times. The rearrangement uses TRBV9 and TRBJ1-4; possibly TRBD1 for D (6 bases). There are 15 residues in the CDR3. Trimming stripped 2 bases from V and 8 bases from J, with 16 bases between. From germline, CDR1 is SGDLS and CDR2 YYNGEE. In nucleotides, the CDR3 is TGTGCCAGCAGCGTGGAACAGGGAACAGTAGAAAAACTGTTTTTT. Protein: CASSVEQGTVEKLFF.

CDR3 coding DNA: TGCGCCAGCAGCCAAGGATACAGGGCCGGGGAGCTGTTTTTT. This encodes CASSQGYRAGELFF. This chain links TRBV4-3 with TRBJ2-2; D is possibly TRBD1 (6 bases). Looked up from germline, CDR1 is LGHNA and CDR2 is YSLEER. The V and J ends lost 1 base and 6 bases respectively, with 9 bases between them. The CDR3 is 14 residues long.

The chain uses TRBV7-8 and TRBJ1-6; 7 positions match TRBD1. Looked up from germline, CDR1 is SGHVS and CDR2 is FQNEAQ. The CDR3 covers 14 residues. V was clipped by 5 bases and J by 10 bases; unmatched bases: 8. In nucleotides, the CDR3 is TGTGCCAGCAGCCCCTGGGACAGTAGGTCACCCCTCCACTTT. It is translated as CASSPWDSRSPLHF.

This clonotype turned up a few times. The chain is built from TRBV27 and TRBJ2-7; D uncertain. The CDR3 has 16 residues. In germline, CDR1 is MNHEY, CDR2 SMNVEV (reference sequence). V lost 0 bases and J 3 bases, leaving 15 bases between the germline ends. Written as DNA, the CDR3 is TGTGCCAGCAGTTTATCGAGTGGCGATAAGGGCTACGAGCAGTACTTC. Translating gives CASSLSSGDKGYEQYF.